This TCR beta chain was sequenced for a study of cytomegalovirus exposure and HLA in healthy donors. The PCR ran on 60 Vbeta and 13 Jbeta primers. The assay was immunoSEQ multiplex PCR, and TCRdb's table has in-frame clones only and misses some. This repertoire shows about 130,000 clones, 77% found once; its top ten account for more than 4%. This CDR3 is 14 amino acids long. The ends were cut back, 8 bases at V and 1 base at J, with 14 bases in the middle. Germline V gene sequence: CDR1 MNHEY, CDR2 SVGAGI. Sequenced: PBMCs. The clonotype comes from a male donor in good health and CMV-seropositive. The chain is built from TRBV6-5 and TRBJ2-5, with no clear D. CDR3 coding DNA: TGTGCCAGCTGGGCCCAGGCCATCCAAGAGACCCAGTACTTC. Protein: CASWAQAIQETQYF.